Below are 23 T cell receptor beta chains sequenced from a single sample in a study of cytomegalovirus exposure and HLA in healthy donors. The PCR ran on 60 Vbeta and 13 Jbeta primers. The assay was immunoSEQ multiplex PCR, and TCRdb's table has in-frame clones only and misses some. The data hold 150,000 to 200,000 clones, with under 90% observed a single time. Material: PBMCs. The origin of the receptors is a man aged 25-45 years in good health and CMV-seropositive.

V gene TRBV5-1 combines with J gene TRBJ1-2; D possibly corresponds to TRBD1 (6 bases). CDR1 is SGHRS and CDR2 is YFSETQ in the germline V gene. V lost 3 bases, J lost 6 bases, and 21 bases lay in between. The CDR3 is 16 residues long. The CDR3 sequence: CASSWGLGPVGDGYTF. CDR3 in DNA: TGCGCCAGCAGCTGGGGGCTGGGGCCCGTGGGGGATGGCTACACCTTC.

The chain is built from TRBV2 and TRBJ1-1, with TRBD1 matching over 7 bases. The CDR3 totals 14 residues. Germline V gene lookup returns CDR1 SNHLY and CDR2 FYNNEI. The trim removed 6 bases at V and 4 bases at J, leaving 8 bases unmatched. The CDR3 loop reads CASRPTGLGTEAFF. The CDR3, as DNA: TGTGCCAGCAGGCCGACAGGGCTGGGCACTGAAGCTTTCTTT. The variable domain in full, completed from reference TRBV2 and TRBJ1-1, reads EPEVTQTPSHQVTQMGQEVILRCVPISNHLYFYWYRQILGQKVEFLVSFYNNEISEKSEIFDDQFSVERPDGSNFTLKIRSTKLEDSAMYFCASRPTGLGTEAFFGQGTRLTVV.

The V call is TRBV28, the J call TRBJ2-1; 10 positions agree with TRBD2. With V trimmed by 5 bases and J by 4 bases, 8 bases remained unmatched. CDR3 size: 16 residues. Per the germline V gene, CDR1 is MDHEN and CDR2 is SYDVKM. CDR3 nucleotide sequence: TGTGCCAGCAGTGGGGGGCCGGGACTAGCGTACAATGAGCAGTTCTTC. Translating gives CASSGGPGLAYNEQFF.

This clone showed up just once. In DNA form, the CDR3 reads TGTGCCAGCAGCGCATATAGCGGGATGGGTGAAGAGACCCAGTACTTC. Protein product: CASSAYSGMGEETQYF. The gene calls are TRBV9 and TRBJ2-5; TRBD2 aligns across 8 bases. J was trimmed by 3 bases and V by 3 bases; bases with no gene match: 10. The length of the CDR3 is 16 residues. Germline assignment: CDR1 SGDLS and CDR2 YYNGEE.

This chain links TRBV6-5 with TRBJ1-3, with D possibly being TRBD1 (6 bases). V gave up 0 bases and J gave up 4 bases, with 10 bases separating them. The CDR3 has 15 amino acids. From germline, CDR1 is MNHEY and CDR2 SVGAGI. CDR3 protein: CASSYSGGDGNTIYF. DNA for the CDR3: TGTGCCAGCAGTTACTCTGGGGGCGACGGAAACACCATATATTTT.

This clone was detected only once. This rearrangement joins TRBV13 to TRBJ2-3, with TRBD2 matching over 8 bases. This CDR3 has 18 residues. Unmatched junction bases numbered 10, after V lost 2 bases and J lost 0 bases. The germline V gene has CDR1 PRHDT and CDR2 FYEKMQ (reference sequence). The CDR3 spells CASSLILGLAPSTDTQYF. Written as DNA, the CDR3 is TGTGCCAGCAGCTTAATCCTAGGACTAGCCCCTAGCACAGATACGCAGTATTTT.

This chain connects TRBV7-9 to TRBJ2-3; 12 bases line up with TRBD2. The CDR3 runs to 18 residues. V lost 0 bases, J lost 0 bases, and 4 bases stayed unmatched. Looked up from germline, CDR1 is SEHNR and CDR2 is FQNEAQ (reference sequence). The CDR3, as DNA: TGTGCCAGCAGCTTAGCTCCGGGACTAGCGGGTAGCACAGATACGCAGTATTTT. Its protein is CASSLAPGLAGSTDTQYF.

CDR3 sequence (DNA): TGCGCCAGCACCTCGAATAGCGGAACCTACGAGCAGTACTTC. Residues: CASTSNSGTYEQYF. The chain uses TRBV5-1 and TRBJ2-7; TRBD2 is a possible D gene (6 bases). V lost 6 bases and J lost 2, with 15 bases in between. The CDR3 extends over 14 amino acids. The germline CDR1 and CDR2 sequences are SGHRS and YFSETQ.

This chain links TRBV29-1 with TRBJ2-2; a possible D gene is TRBD1 (6 bases). V was trimmed by 4 bases and J by 0 bases, leaving 9 bases between them. The CDR3 loop spans 14 amino acids. The germline gives CDR1 SQVTM, CDR2 ANQGSEA. The CDR3 protein is CSVVGDTNTGELFF. CDR3 coding DNA: TGCAGCGTTGTGGGGGACACGAACACCGGGGAGCTGTTTTTT.

A single count supports this clone. The chain has TRBV27 and TRBJ1-1; D call uncertain. The CDR3 runs to 14 residues. V lost 2 bases and J lost 1, with 8 bases in between. Germline values: CDR1 MNHEY, CDR2 SMNVEV (reference sequence). The CDR3 protein is CASSLAQPNTEAFF. For the CDR3, the DNA is TGTGCCAGCAGTTTAGCACAGCCGAACACTGAAGCTTTCTTT.

The V gene is TRBV28, the J gene TRBJ2-1; 12 positions match TRBD2. With 6 bases clipped from V and 6 bases from J, the junction kept 6 bases outside the gene matches. CDR3 size: 15 residues. Germline-derived CDR1 and CDR2 are MDHEN and SYDVKM. Written as DNA, the CDR3 is TGTGCCAGCAGAACTCTAGCGGGAGGGAGCAATGAGCAGTTCTTC. It translates to CASRTLAGGSNEQFF.

This chain connects TRBV18 to TRBJ1-4, with D unclear. This CDR3 has 16 amino acids. Germline CDR1 is KGHSH and CDR2 is LQKENI. V was clipped by 3 bases and J by 0 bases, with 11 bases between them. CDR3 coding DNA: TGTGCCAGCTCACCCCAGGCTTATGCAACTAATGAAAAACTGTTTTTT. This encodes CASSPQAYATNEKLFF. The variable domain in full, completed from reference TRBV18 and TRBJ1-4, reads NAGVMQNPRHLVRRRGQEARLRCSPMKGHSHVYWYRQLPEEGLKFMVYLQKENIIDESGMPKERFSAEFPKEGPSILRIQQVVRGDSAAYFCASSPQAYATNEKLFFGSGTQLSVL.

This clone was found many times. The chain carries TRBV5-1 and TRBJ1-1; D possibly corresponds to TRBD1 (6 bases). Germline assignment: CDR1 SGHRS and CDR2 YFSETQ. Trimming left V 0 bases short and J 0 bases short, with 9 bases between. This CDR3 region has 15 residues. CDR3 nucleotides: TGCGCCAGCAGCTTGGGGGGGCAGTTGAACACTGAAGCTTTCTTT. Encoded protein: CASSLGGQLNTEAFF.

The rearrangement links TRBV18 to TRBJ1-2, with 8 bases fitting TRBD1. CDR1 is KGHSH and CDR2 is LQKENI in the germline V gene. After removal of 0 bases from V and 4 bases from J, the junction contained 10 bases not matched to a gene. The length of the CDR3 is 17 residues. The CDR3 nucleotides read TGTGCCAGCTCACCACCGGGACAGGCGATCCCCCTCTATGGCTACACCTTC. This sequence encodes CASSPPGQAIPLYGYTF.

The chain carries TRBV11-3 and TRBJ2-7; the D is unclear. Germline CDR1 SGHNT, CDR2 YENEEA. This CDR3 is built from 15 residues. V was pared by 1 base and J by 5 bases, with 15 bases between. In DNA, the CDR3 is TGTGCCAGCAGCTTAGGTGACTCGGGTCTAGACGAGCAGTACTTC. Its translation: CASSLGDSGLDEQYF.

V usage is TRBV14 and J usage is TRBJ2-7, with 7 bases aligning to TRBD2. This CDR3 spans 11 amino acids. Germline V gene data show CDR1 as SGHDN and CDR2 as FVKESK. V lost 7 bases, J lost 3 bases, and 0 bases stayed unmatched. The CDR3 spells CASTSGYEQYF. Here the CDR3 DNA reads TGTGCCAGCACTAGCGGCTACGAGCAGTACTTC.

This chain connects TRBV5-6 to TRBJ1-1; D remains unclear. V dropped 1 base and J dropped 0 bases, with 4 bases sitting between them. The CDR3 has 13 residues. Germline V gene lookup returns CDR1 SGHDT and CDR2 YYEEEE. The CDR3 bases are TGTGCCAGCAGCTTGACGGTGAACACTGAAGCTTTCTTT. Residues: CASSLTVNTEAFF.

This chain uses TRBV27 with TRBJ2-1, with D unresolved. Germline V gene data show CDR1 as MNHEY and CDR2 as SMNVEV (reference sequence). This CDR3 is 16 amino acids long. Trimming left V 5 bases short and J 0 bases short, with 14 bases between. The CDR3 reads CASSGVTEHSYNEQFF. For the CDR3, the DNA is TGTGCCAGCAGTGGAGTGACTGAGCACTCCTACAATGAGCAGTTCTTC.

The V and J genes are TRBV10-2 and TRBJ2-2, with 8 bases fitting TRBD1. Germline lookup yields CDR1 WSHSY and CDR2 SAAADI. The J segment lost 9 bases and the V segment lost 2 bases, leaving 8 bases of the junction unmatched. CDR3 size: 15 residues. CDR3 in DNA: TGCGCCAGCAGTGAGGCTCAGGGGGCGTATCGGGAGCTGTTTTTT. Protein sequence: CASSEAQGAYRELFF.

J is TRBJ1-1 and V is TRBV5-1; possibly TRBD1 for D (5 bases). The V end lost 0 bases, the J end lost 8 bases, and 8 bases lay between the germline ends. The germline CDR1 and CDR2 sequences are SGHRS and YFSETQ. There are 12 residues in the CDR3. CDR3 in DNA: TGCGCCAGCAGCTTGGGGACACTCGAAGCTTTCTTT. It is translated as CASSLGTLEAFF.

This chain links TRBV19 with TRBJ2-3; TRBD2 matches at 11 bases. Looked up from germline, CDR1 is LNHDA and CDR2 is SQIVND (reference sequence). Unmatched junction bases numbered 3, after V lost 5 bases and J lost 11 bases. This CDR3 is 12 amino acids long. CDR3 region: CASSPGTSGQYF. CDR3 bases: TGTGCCAGTAGTCCTGGGACTAGCGGGCAGTATTTT.

This clone was picked up a small number of times. The gene calls are TRBV7-2 and TRBJ2-2; D remains ambiguous. Germline V lookup: CDR1 SGHTA, CDR2 FQGNSA. Trimming left V 6 bases short and J 6 bases short, with 8 bases between. This CDR3 spans 12 amino acids. CDR3 loop: CASSNSAGELFF. DNA for the CDR3: TGTGCCAGCAGTAACTCGGCCGGGGAGCTGTTTTTT.

The chain recombines TRBV2 with TRBJ1-4; 8 positions match TRBD1. V lost 5 bases and J lost 2; bases outside the gene matches: 4. CDR3 length: 15 residues. The V gene's germline CDR1 is SNHLY and CDR2 FYNNEI. CDR3 in DNA: TGTGCCAGCAGTTTAAGGACAGGGACTAATGAAAAACTGTTTTTT. It encodes CASSLRTGTNEKLFF.